Listed below are T cell receptor beta chains from one sample, sequenced in a study of blood T cell repertoires in COVID-19. Sequencing used immunoSEQ multiplex PCR; TCRdb keeps in-frame clones, though not all of them. Here the sample spans about 220,000 clones, more than 65% being singletons. Sample: peripheral blood. All receptors derive from a woman aged 60-75 years with acute or convalescent COVID-19. CDR3s include the opening cysteine and the closing phenylalanine or tryptophan. A D gene is named only where the DNA matches it firmly. Where a row states a size, it is once, few, many or the class of an expanded clone; other rows omit it.

j_gene: TRBJ1-3; abundance: -; v_gene: TRBV9; d_gene: -; CDR3aa: CASSVSGHTRSGNTIYF; CDR3nt: TGTGCCAGCAGCGTCAGTGGGCATACACGCTCTGGAAACACCATATATTTT
j_gene: TRBJ2-1; abundance: -; v_gene: TRBV2; d_gene: TRBD2; CDR3aa: CASSRTRLDEQFF; CDR3nt: TGTGCCAGCAGTCGGACTAGATTGGATGAGCAGTTCTTC
j_gene: TRBJ2-7; abundance: -; v_gene: TRBV3-1/TRBV3-2; d_gene: -; CDR3aa: CASSQDPRQQQYF; CDR3nt: TGTGCCAGCAGCCAAGACCCCCGACAACAGCAGTACTTC
j_gene: TRBJ2-1; abundance: -; v_gene: TRBV11-3; d_gene: -; CDR3aa: CASSRGISYNEQFF; CDR3nt: TGTGCCAGCAGCAGGGGTATCTCCTACAATGAGCAGTTCTTC
j_gene: TRBJ2-7; abundance: -; v_gene: TRBV4-1; d_gene: TRBD2; CDR3aa: CASSQDDSGGEEQYF; CDR3nt: TGCGCCAGCAGCCAAGATGATAGCGGGGGGGAAGAGCAGTACTTC
j_gene: TRBJ1-1; abundance: once; v_gene: TRBV6-4; d_gene: -; CDR3aa: CASFLFGETPVWAFF; CDR3nt: TGTGCCAGCTTCCTTTTCGGGGAAACCCCTGTATGGGCTTTCTTT
j_gene: TRBJ1-2; abundance: -; v_gene: TRBV5-1; d_gene: TRBD1; CDR3aa: CASSFGTGLGGYTF; CDR3nt: TGCGCCAGCAGCTTTGGGACAGGGTTAGGTGGCTACACCTTC
j_gene: TRBJ2-3; abundance: -; v_gene: TRBV7-7; d_gene: TRBD2; CDR3aa: CASSFGGADTQYF; CDR3nt: TGTGCCAGCAGCTTCGGGGGGGCAGATACGCAGTATTTT
j_gene: TRBJ1-2; abundance: -; v_gene: TRBV12-3/TRBV12-4; d_gene: TRBD1; CDR3aa: CASSLNQGDGYTF; CDR3nt: TGTGCCAGCAGTTTAAACCAGGGGGATGGCTACACCTTC
j_gene: TRBJ2-1; abundance: -; v_gene: TRBV5-1; d_gene: -; CDR3aa: CASSVQAAFSYNEQFF; CDR3nt: TGCGCCAGCAGCGTGCAAGCAGCGTTTTCCTACAATGAGCAGTTCTTC
j_gene: TRBJ1-4; abundance: -; v_gene: TRBV28; d_gene: TRBD1; CDR3aa: CASTLRGPNEKLFF; CDR3nt: TGTGCCAGCACTCTCAGGGGGCCTAATGAAAAACTGTTTTTT
j_gene: TRBJ2-1; abundance: -; v_gene: TRBV10-3; d_gene: TRBD2; CDR3aa: CAISGSGGPYNEQFF; CDR3nt: TGTGCCATCAGTGGCAGCGGGGGACCGTACAATGAGCAGTTCTTC
j_gene: TRBJ2-5; abundance: once; v_gene: TRBV5-1; d_gene: TRBD1; CDR3aa: CASSLWTGTETQYF; CDR3nt: TGCGCCAGCAGCTTATGGACAGGCACAGAGACCCAGTACTTC
j_gene: TRBJ2-7; abundance: -; v_gene: TRBV30; d_gene: TRBD2; CDR3aa: CAWSIPGLKQYF; CDR3nt: TGTGCCTGGAGCATCCCGGGACTAAAGCAGTACTTC
j_gene: TRBJ2-5; abundance: -; v_gene: TRBV18; d_gene: -; CDR3aa: CASSLKTGETQYF; CDR3nt: TGTGCCAGCTCACTTAAGACTGGTGAGACCCAGTACTTC
j_gene: TRBJ2-2; abundance: -; v_gene: TRBV12-3/TRBV12-4; d_gene: -; CDR3aa: CASSPFGTGELFF; CDR3nt: TGTGCCAGCAGCCCTTTCGGCACCGGGGAGCTGTTTTTT
j_gene: TRBJ1-6; abundance: -; v_gene: TRBV7-9; d_gene: -; CDR3aa: CASSLSGHGNSPLHF; CDR3nt: TGTGCCAGCAGCTTAAGTGGGCATGGGAATTCACCCCTCCACTTT
j_gene: TRBJ1-3; abundance: few; v_gene: TRBV2; d_gene: -; CDR3aa: CASRPGGNTIYF; CDR3nt: TGTGCCAGCAGGCCAGGTGGAAACACCATATATTTT
j_gene: TRBJ1-3; abundance: -; v_gene: TRBV6-5; d_gene: -; CDR3aa: CASSWGVTSGNTIYF; CDR3nt: TGTGCCAGCAGCTGGGGGGTCACCTCTGGAAACACCATATATTTT
j_gene: TRBJ1-5; abundance: -; v_gene: TRBV2; d_gene: TRBD1; CDR3aa: CASSVTGAGNQPQHF; CDR3nt: TGTGCCAGCAGTGTCACAGGGGCGGGCAATCAGCCCCAGCATTTT
j_gene: TRBJ2-3; abundance: many; v_gene: TRBV19; d_gene: -; CDR3aa: CASSDRSTDTQYF; CDR3nt: TGTGCCAGTAGTGACAGGAGCACAGATACGCAGTATTTT
j_gene: TRBJ1-2; abundance: -; v_gene: TRBV27; d_gene: -; CDR3aa: CASSRLGGDYTF; CDR3nt: TGTGCCAGCAGTAGATTAGGGGGAGACTACACCTTC
j_gene: TRBJ1-5; abundance: -; v_gene: TRBV5-1; d_gene: -; CDR3aa: CASSLGSGTNQPQHF; CDR3nt: TGCGCCAGCAGCTTGGGTTCAGGGACAAATCAGCCCCAGCATTTT
j_gene: TRBJ2-5; abundance: -; v_gene: TRBV2; d_gene: -; CDR3aa: CASRRGGETQYF; CDR3nt: TGTGCCAGCCGTAGAGGTGGGGAGACCCAGTACTTC
j_gene: TRBJ1-1; abundance: -; v_gene: TRBV6-2/TRBV6-3; d_gene: TRBD1; CDR3aa: CASSYSIRDTGASGAFF; CDR3nt: TGTGCCAGCAGTTACTCGATTAGGGACACAGGGGCTTCCGGAGCTTTCTTT
j_gene: TRBJ1-3; abundance: -; v_gene: TRBV18; d_gene: TRBD1; CDR3aa: CASSPGQAHSGNTIYF; CDR3nt: TGTGCCAGCTCACCAGGACAGGCTCACTCTGGAAACACCATATATTTT
j_gene: TRBJ2-7; abundance: -; v_gene: TRBV30; d_gene: -; CDR3aa: CAWSGGGGSNPYEQYF; CDR3nt: TGTGCCTGGAGTGGGGGAGGGGGGTCAAATCCCTACGAGCAGTACTTC